This TCR beta chain stems from a study of regulatory T cells in long-lasting Graves disease. Study results and caveats: Researchers examined only peripheral blood and not thyroid tissue.

There are many counts of this clonotype. Its antigen is as yet unknown. Time point reported: newly diagnosed GD, antithyroid drugs for less than 3 months. The TCR library used RNA extracted from PBMCs. TCR beta libraries were built with iRepertoire HTBI primers and Arm-PCR of CDR3 regions. How the authors handled the data: Taken together, the samples had 60 to 80 TRBV and more than 11 TRBJ segments identified. A single record per CDR3 protein comes from TCRdb applying MiXCR to the multiplex PCR reads. It is TCRdb's table, rather than the study itself, that gives the V and J calls and clone size. The sample contains some 330,000 distinct CDR3 sequences, approximately 12% of which appear only once. The V gene's germline CDR1 is MNHEY and CDR2 SMNVEV (reference sequence). The length of the CDR3 is 15 residues. Between the trimmed V and J ends, which lost 7 bases and 4 bases, there was a span of 19 bases.

These data were also filed under a second study, of T cells in Graves' hyperthyroidism and ophthalmopathy. That study adds: Most thyroid clonotypes that were expanded above 0.001 also turned up in blood.

The rearrangement links TRBV27 to TRBJ2-5, with a weak D call TRBD2 (6 bases). Specimen: peripheral blood mononuclear cells (PBMCs), collected at new diagnosis, from a patient treated with antithyroid drugs. This TCR was sampled from a woman aged 18-35 years with Graves disease. For the CDR3, the DNA is TGTGCCAGCACACCGGGGGACGAGGACTTAGAGACCCAGTACTTC. This translates into CASTPGDEDLETQYF.